A single sample is the source of the 17 T cell receptor beta chains below, sequenced in a study of CD8+ T cells in alopecia areata. cDNA reverse transcribed from extracted RNA served as the sequencing template. Clones were read by immunoSEQ multiplex PCR, and TCRdb kept only the in-frame ones, dropping some. This repertoire holds 250,000 or so clones, and none appear only once. Pooled cells of cutaneous lymph node origin were sorted on CD4, CD8alpha, NKG2D, NKG2ACE and other markers. Input material: CD4+ T cells sorted from a lymph node. The receptors were sampled from a C3H/HeJ mouse with alopecia areata. MHC haplotype of the strain: H2-k.

About this clone: The gene names given are mouse names. The sequence runs out 4 residues before the end of the CDR3; the remainder is reconstructed from the germline J gene. The rearrangement links TRBV5 to TRBJ2-2, with TRBD2 as a possible D gene (5 bases). This CDR3 is 14 amino acids long. Trimming removed 3 bases from V and 6 bases from J, with 11 bases in between. Germline loops: CDR1 LGHNA, CDR2 YNLKQL (reference sequence). CDR3 region: CASSQRTWAGQLYF. The sequenced part of the CDR3 DNA is TGTGCCAGCAGCCAGAGGACTTGGGCCGGG.

This clone was seen a few times. The gene symbols are mouse symbols. Read data end 4 residues before the CDR3 end; the end is taken from the germline J gene. The chain combines TRBV14 with TRBJ2-5; TRBD1 matches at 7 bases. The germline V gene encodes CDR1 SGHDT and CDR2 FRDEAV. The CDR3 consists of 13 residues. CDR3 DNA (partial): TGTGCCAGCAGTTTAGACAGGGAGGAC. It yields the protein CASSLDRED. The full CDR3 protein is CASSLDREDTQYF.

A note on this clone: Gene names are mouse gene names. CDR3 DNA (partial): TGTGCCAGCGGTGGTCCGGGACAGGGCAGAGAC. Its translation is CASGGPGQGRD. In full, the CDR3 is CASGGPGQGRDTQYF. The chain links TRBV13-2 to TRBJ2-5, with 9 nucleotides matching TRBD1. The read falls 4 residues short of the CDR3 end, and the missing part is taken from the germline J gene. CDR3 length equals 15 residues. In germline, CDR1 is NNHNN, CDR2 SYGAGS (reference sequence).

A remark on this clone: Each gene name is a mouse one. The DNA read from the CDR3 is TGCACCTGCAGTGCAGAGAACTGGGCAAACACCGGG. Translating it yields CTCSAENWANTG. The entire CDR3 reads CTCSAENWANTGQLYF. This rearrangement joins TRBV1 to TRBJ2-2; TRBD2 might be the D (6 bases). The read comes to an end 4 residues before the CDR3 does, leaving the germline J gene to fill in the end. This CDR3 spans 16 amino acids. Looked up from germline, CDR1 is NSQYPW and CDR2 is LRSPGD (reference sequence). Trimming shortened V by 0 bases and J by 0 bases, and 8 bases separated the two germline ends. Drawing the rest from reference TRBV1 and TRBJ2-2, the complete variable domain is VTLLEQNPRWRLVPRGQAVNLRCILKNSQYPWMSWYQQDLQKQLQWLFTLRSPGDKEVKSLPGADYLATRVTDTELRLQVANMSQGRTLYCTCSAENWANTGQLYFGEGSKLTVL.

Only a few counts were recorded for this clone. The gene names given are mouse names. The read terminates 4 residues ahead of where the CDR3 ends, so the germline J gene completes it. This chain joins TRBV5 and TRBJ2-2; perhaps TRBD1 as D (5 bases). Germline CDR1 LGHNA, CDR2 YNLKQL (reference sequence). CDR3 size: 17 residues. Deletions cut 0 bases from V and 3 bases from J, with 14 bases between. CDR3 residues: CASSQERAGWDTGQLYF. CDR3 DNA, as far as it was read: TGTGCCAGCAGCCAAGAGAGGGCAGGGTGGGACACCGGG.

In regard to this clone: All gene names here are mouse names. With the read ending 4 residues before the CDR3 end, the germline J gene is used to fill in that end. The rearrangement joins TRBV19 to TRBJ2-7, with 11 bases identical to TRBD1. Germline V gene lookup returns CDR1 FNHDT and CDR2 SITEND (reference sequence). With 2 bases clipped from V and 3 bases from J, the junction kept 7 bases outside the gene matches. This CDR3 has 16 amino acids. The CDR3 is CASSIPGTGGIYEQYF. The sequenced CDR3 bases are TGTGCCAGCAGTATCCCTGGGACAGGGGGAATCTAT.

As for this clone: Gene names refer to mouse genes. The CDR3 is cut off 4 residues early in the read; its end comes from the germline J gene. V usage is TRBV31 and J usage is TRBJ2-1; 8 bases match TRBD2. V gave up 0 bases and J gave up 5 bases; unmatched junction bases: 6. Germline V gene data show CDR1 as GKSSPN and CDR2 as SITVG. The CDR3 has 15 amino acids. CDR3 DNA, as far as it was read: TGTGCCTGGAGTCTATTGGTGGGGGGGAATGCT. Amino acids: CAWSLLVGGNA. In full, the CDR3 is CAWSLLVGGNAEQFF.

This clone came up a few times. Here the gene names and germline are mouse. Sequencing ends 4 residues short of the CDR3 end; the germline J gene provides the rest. The chain carries TRBV1 and TRBJ2-3, with TRBD2 matching over 9 bases. Unmatched junction bases numbered 8, after V lost 3 bases and J lost 1 base. CDR3 size: 17 residues. Germline V gives CDR1 NSQYPW, CDR2 LRSPGD (reference sequence). CDR3 residues: CTCSAIPGLGGAETLYF. The sequenced CDR3 bases are TGCACCTGCAGTGCTATCCCGGGACTGGGAGGTGCAGAA.

To note about this clone: The germline and genes are mouse ones. The missing CDR3 end, 4 residues past where the read stops, is filled in from the germline J gene. The chain has TRBV1 and TRBJ2-1; 7 bases are shared with TRBD2. The CDR3 sequence is 16 residues long. Germline V gene data show CDR1 as NSQYPW and CDR2 as LRSPGD (reference sequence). V lost 0 bases, J lost 3 bases, and 5 bases stayed unmatched. The part of the CDR3 DNA that was read is TGCACCTGCAGTGCAGATATGCTGGGGGTCTATGCT. It is translated as CTCSADMLGVYA. The whole CDR3 is CTCSADMLGVYAEQFF.

This clone was observed a few times. The gene symbols are mouse symbols. The CDR3 end lies 4 residues beyond the end of the read and is filled in from the germline J gene. V and J are TRBV31 and TRBJ2-3, with 8 bases lining up with TRBD2. The CDR3 sequence is 14 residues long. V shed 3 bases, J shed 0 bases, and the junction held 2 bases outside the gene matches. Germline loops: CDR1 GKSSPN, CDR2 SITVG. CDR3 residues: CAWSNWGSAETLYF. Incomplete CDR3 DNA: TGTGCCTGGAGCAACTGGGGGAGTGCAGAA.

Concerning this clone: Mouse germline and gene names are used. Coverage ceases 4 residues before the CDR3 finishes, and the germline J gene fills in the end. V is TRBV4 and J is TRBJ2-7, with 9 bases matching TRBD2. CDR3 length: 12 amino acids. CDR1 and CDR2 from the germline V gene are LGHDT and YNNKQL (reference sequence). The CDR3 here is CASSLGGYEQYF. The sequenced part of the CDR3 DNA is TGTGCCAGCAGCCTGGGGGGGTAT.

In the case of this clone: The germline and genes are mouse ones. Read sequence stops 3 residues before the CDR3 end, and the germline J gene provides the missing end. V is TRBV31 and J is TRBJ1-6, with D possibly matching TRBD1 (6 bases). TRBJ1-6 is an ORF; its function is uncertain. With 1 base removed from V and 0 bases from J, the gap between germline ends came to 7 bases. CDR3 length: 15 amino acids. Germline V CDR1 and CDR2: GKSSPN, SITVG. The CDR3 loop is CAWSRDNSYNSPLYF. CDR3 DNA (partial): TGTGCCTGGAGTCGGGACAATTCCTATAATTCGCCC.

This clone showed up just a few times. Gene and germline names: mouse. The read terminates 3 residues before the CDR3 end, so the remaining end is supplied by the germline J gene. The chain carries TRBV31 and TRBJ1-6; D possibly corresponds to TRBD1 (6 bases). TRBJ1-6 belongs to the ORF category, with a function that is uncertain. Germline loops: CDR1 GKSSPN, CDR2 SITVG. Trimming took off 1 base at V and 0 bases at J, with 7 bases between the two ends. The CDR3 sequence is 15 residues long. CDR3 sequence: CAWSPGASYNSPLYF. CDR3 bases read: TGTGCCTGGAGTCCAGGGGCTTCCTATAATTCGCCC.

The sample holds a few counts of this clone. The gene names given are mouse names. Read coverage stops 4 residues before the CDR3 terminus; the germline J gene supplies the remainder. The gene calls are TRBV13-2 and TRBJ1-1, with 7 bases that match TRBD1. This CDR3 has 14 amino acids. The germline V gene encodes CDR1 NNHNN and CDR2 SYGAGS (reference sequence). The CDR3 spells CASGDPGGRGEVFF. CDR3 DNA, as far as it was read: TGTGCCAGCGGTGATCCAGGGGGGAGGGGA.

With regard to this clone: Gene names refer to mouse genes. The read falls 4 residues short of the CDR3 end, and the missing part is taken from the germline J gene. J is TRBJ2-7 and V is TRBV13-1, with 11 nucleotides matching TRBD2. Germline V lookup: CDR1 NSHNY, CDR2 SYGAGN. This CDR3 has 13 amino acids. CDR3 sequence: CASTTGGGYEQYF. Partial CDR3 DNA: TGTGCCAGCACGACTGGGGGGGGATAT.

On this clone: Gene names and germline refer to mouse. With the read ending 4 residues before the CDR3 end, the germline J gene is used to fill in that end. The gene calls are TRBV1 and TRBJ2-7; TRBD2 matches at 10 bases. Unmatched junction bases numbered 5, after V lost 0 bases and J lost 0 bases. The germline gives CDR1 NSQYPW, CDR2 LRSPGD (reference sequence). This CDR3 has 17 amino acids. The CDR3 reads CTCSADLLGGDSYEQYF. CDR3 bases read: TGCACCTGCAGTGCAGATTTACTGGGGGGGGACTCCTAT.

This clone was seen more than once but under ten times. Mouse names are used for the genes. The read gets to within 4 residues of the CDR3 end, and the germline J gene fills in the rest. The rearrangement links TRBV31 to TRBJ2-1; TRBD2 aligns across 10 bases. CDR3 length: 15 amino acids. Germline CDR1 is GKSSPN and CDR2 is SITVG. The trim removed 2 bases at V and 0 bases at J, leaving 1 base unmatched. CDR3 amino acids: CAWSGLGVNYAEQFF. CDR3 bases read: TGTGCCTGGAGTGGACTGGGGGTTAACTATGCT.